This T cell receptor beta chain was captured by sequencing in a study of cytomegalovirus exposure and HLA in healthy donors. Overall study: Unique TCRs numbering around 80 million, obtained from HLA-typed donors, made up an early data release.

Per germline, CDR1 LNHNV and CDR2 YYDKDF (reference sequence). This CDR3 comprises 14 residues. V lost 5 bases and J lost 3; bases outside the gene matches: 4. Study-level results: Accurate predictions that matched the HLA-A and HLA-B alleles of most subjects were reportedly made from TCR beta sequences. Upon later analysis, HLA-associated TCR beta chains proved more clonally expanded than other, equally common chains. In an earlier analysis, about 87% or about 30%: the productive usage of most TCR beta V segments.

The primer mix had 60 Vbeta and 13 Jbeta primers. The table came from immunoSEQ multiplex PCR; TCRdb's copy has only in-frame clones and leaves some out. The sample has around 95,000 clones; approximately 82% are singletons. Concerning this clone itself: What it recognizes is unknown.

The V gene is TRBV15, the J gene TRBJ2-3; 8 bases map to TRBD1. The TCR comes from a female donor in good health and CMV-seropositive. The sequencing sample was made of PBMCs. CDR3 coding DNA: TGTGCCACCAGCCTAGACAGGGGAACAGATACGCAGTATTTT. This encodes CATSLDRGTDTQYF.